This T cell receptor beta chain was sequenced during a study of T cell responses to AZD1222 COVID-19 vaccine. Study findings and constraints: Dominant CD4 TCR responses targeted spike regions 160-218 and 743-854. Baseline seropositivity characterized only a handful of AZD1222 recipients. Nearly half of spike-specific TCRs reportedly go after variant regions that carry no mutations.

The V gene end was trimmed by 2 bases and the J gene end by 8 bases; junction bases not matched to a gene: 7. Germline V lookup: CDR1 SGHNT, CDR2 YYREEE (reference sequence). The CDR3 has 16 amino acids. Pooling was applied to second doses at about 4 or about 12 weeks. This clone came up once. Its specificity is not known. Assay used: immunoSEQ multiplex PCR; TCRdb lists only in-frame clones, some missing. Of more than 110,000 clones detected, 80% to 95% appear once; the ten largest clones hold about 3.7%. This TCR came from an adult who received the AZD1222 COVID-19 vaccine. The chain recombines TRBV5-4 with TRBJ2-1, with 13 bases aligning to TRBD2. The sequenced sample was peripheral blood, obtained 28 days after the second AZD1222 dose. CDR3 loop: CASSLPGLAGRDEQFF. The CDR3 DNA is TGTGCCAGCAGCTTACCGGGACTAGCGGGACGCGATGAGCAGTTCTTC.